The 30 T cell receptor beta chains below come from one sample, sequenced in a study of T cells in women clearing cervical HPV infection. Data came from immunoSEQ multiplex PCR; TCRdb stores just in-frame clones and leaves some out. The sample holds roughly 35,000 clones. Sequencing was performed on blood buffy coat. The receptors shown here come from a woman between 18 and 70 years old with a cervical HPV16 infection that either progressed to CIN3+ or cleared (not recorded which).

Comments on this clone: The CDR3 extends 3 residues past the end of the read, so its final part is completed from the germline J gene. This sequence joins TRBV7-9 and TRBJ1-2, with 7 positions matching TRBD1. The CDR3 is 14 residues long. Germline CDR1 reads SEHNR; CDR2 reads FQNEAQ (reference sequence). CDR3 sequence: CASSPTGQFYDYTF. Partial CDR3 DNA: TGTGCCAGCAGCCCCACGGGACAGTTTTACGAC.

Worth noting for this clone: The DNA ends 3 residues before the CDR3 does, and the rest of the CDR3 is filled in from the germline J gene. The chain couples TRBV19 to TRBJ1-2; D call uncertain. Germline V gene data show CDR1 as LNHDA and CDR2 as SQIVND (reference sequence). The CDR3 runs to 15 residues. CDR3 region: CASSPTSGPYNDYTF. Incomplete CDR3 DNA: TGTGCCAGTAGTCCGACTAGCGGACCCTACAATGAC.

A remark on this clone: The read terminates 3 residues ahead of where the CDR3 ends, so the germline J gene completes it. The rearrangement joins TRBV20-1 to TRBJ1-2; no firm D call. The length of the CDR3 is 15 residues. CDR1 and CDR2 from the germline V gene are DFQATT and SNEGSKA (reference sequence). With 2 bases removed from V and 0 bases from J, the gap between germline ends came to 13 bases. CDR3 DNA (partial): TGCAGTGCTAGACCCATAGAGAAATCTAACTATGGC. Its translation is CSARPIEKSNYG. The whole CDR3 sequence reads CSARPIEKSNYGYTF.

The sequenced CDR3 bases are TGCAGTGCTAGCGGGGGGTACAATGAG. It translates to CSASGGYNE. The whole CDR3 is CSASGGYNEQFF. J is TRBJ2-1 and V is TRBV20-1; 7 positions agree with TRBD2. The read terminates 3 residues ahead of where the CDR3 ends, so the germline J gene completes it. With 3 bases clipped from V and 4 bases from J, the junction kept 0 bases outside the gene matches. Germline V CDR1 and CDR2: DFQATT, SNEGSKA (reference sequence). The CDR3 contains 12 residues.

The chain's CDR3 is CASSYEGSSSYEQYF. The CDR3 bases that were read are TGTGCCAGCAGTTACGAGGGGAGTAGCTCCTACGAG. V usage is TRBV6-2 or TRBV6-3 and J usage is TRBJ2-7, with D perhaps given as TRBD1 or TRBD2 (5 bases each). The read finishes 3 residues shy of the CDR3 end, and the germline J gene is used to complete it. This CDR3 is 15 amino acids long. The germline V gene has CDR1 MNHEY and CDR2 SVGEGT. Trimming took off 2 bases at V and 0 bases at J, with 11 bases between the two ends.

In regard to this clone: From the germline J gene comes the end of the CDR3, since the read stops 3 residues before it. This sequence joins TRBV18 and TRBJ2-3; D may be TRBD2 (5 bases). Germline assignment: CDR1 KGHSH and CDR2 LQKENI. V was cut by 0 bases and J by 2 bases, with 9 bases left in between. The CDR3 sequence is 15 residues long. CDR3 bases read: TGTGCCAGCTCACCACCTAAGCGGCCCACAGATACG. Its translation: CASSPPKRPTDT. The whole CDR3 region reads CASSPPKRPTDTQYF. The full variable domain, in which reference TRBV18 and TRBJ2-3 provide the parts outside the CDR3, is NAGVMQNPRHLVRRRGQEARLRCSPMKGHSHVYWYRQLPEEGLKFMVYLQKENIIDESGMPKERFSAEFPKEGPSILRIQQVVRGDSAAYFCASSPPKRPTDTQYFGPGTRLTVL.

Details on this clone: Read sequence stops 3 residues before the CDR3 end, and the germline J gene provides the missing end. This sequence joins TRBV6-2 or TRBV6-3 and TRBJ1-4, with D uncertain. Germline V gene lookup returns CDR1 MNHEY and CDR2 SVGEGT. Between the trimmed V and J ends, which lost 2 bases and 8 bases, there was a span of 18 bases. The length of the CDR3 is 16 residues. CDR3 DNA (partial): TGTGCCAGCAGTTACCGCACGGCCGCAGGTTTGGAAAAA. Amino acids: CASSYRTAAGLEK. The whole CDR3 protein reads CASSYRTAAGLEKLFF.

Remarks on this clone: The CDR3 goes on 3 residues after the read ends, and that part is filled in from the germline J gene. The V gene is TRBV11-2, the J gene TRBJ2-7, with 9 bases matching TRBD1. The CDR3 is made up of 15 amino acids. Losses at the gene ends were 5 bases for V and 2 bases for J; bases not matched to a gene: 7. The germline gives CDR1 SGHAT, CDR2 FQNNGV. CDR3 DNA (partial): TGTGCCAGCAGCCCCAACCGGGACAGGGCCTACGAG. This translates into CASSPNRDRAYE. The CDR3, in full, reads CASSPNRDRAYEQYF.

On this clone: The read ends 3 residues early relative to the CDR3; the germline J gene fills the gap. This chain joins TRBV10-3 and TRBJ2-2, with D perhaps TRBD1 (6 bases). The V end lost 3 bases, the J end lost 4 bases, and 15 bases lay between the germline ends. The CDR3 sequence is 16 residues long. CDR1 and CDR2 from the germline V gene are ENHRY and SYGVKD. Partial CDR3 DNA: TGTGCCATCAGTGACCCCACAGGGAAGGGCACCGGGGAG. Translated: CAISDPTGKGTGE. The whole CDR3 protein is CAISDPTGKGTGELFF.

With regard to this clone: Read sequence stops 3 residues before the CDR3 end, and the germline J gene provides the missing end. This chain uses TRBV28 with TRBJ2-1, with TRBD2 matching over 10 bases. Germline V lookup: CDR1 MDHEN, CDR2 SYDVKM. This CDR3 spans 14 amino acids. V lost 5 bases and J lost 9; bases outside the gene matches: 7. The covered CDR3 bases are TGTGCCAGCAGTCCTCCGGGACTAGCGCCTGAG. It yields the protein CASSPPGLAPE. The whole CDR3 is CASSPPGLAPEQFF.

Notes on this clone: The read ends 3 residues early relative to the CDR3; the germline J gene fills the gap. This chain links TRBV20-1 with TRBJ1-5, with D perhaps TRBD1 (6 bases). In germline, CDR1 is DFQATT, CDR2 SNEGSKA (reference sequence). The CDR3 runs 15 residues. The part of the CDR3 DNA that was read is TGCAGTGCTAGTTATGAAGGACTAGCGGACAGCCCC. As protein: CSASYEGLADSP. In full, the CDR3 is CSASYEGLADSPQHF.

CDR3 DNA (partial): TGTGCCAGCAGTTTGAGCGGGAGTTTCAATGAG. Translated, it gives CASSLSGSFNE. The whole CDR3 reads CASSLSGSFNEQFF. The chain has TRBV27 and TRBJ2-1; 8 positions agree with TRBD2. The read ends 3 residues shy of where the CDR3 ends; the end is completed using the germline J gene. CDR3 size: 14 residues. J lost 6 bases, V lost 3 bases, and 4 bases had no gene match. The germline V gene encodes CDR1 MNHEY and CDR2 SMNVEV (reference sequence).

In regard to this clone: The read is 3 residues too short to cover the CDR3 end, so that end is filled in from the germline J gene. The chain couples TRBV4-2 to TRBJ2-7, with D possibly being TRBD2 (5 bases). V lost 1 base, J lost 3 bases, and 16 bases lay in between. Germline values: CDR1 LGHNA, CDR2 YNFKEQ. The CDR3 runs to 16 residues. The CDR3 protein is CASSQAETRSGYEQYF. The sequenced part of the CDR3 DNA is TGTGCCAGCAGCCAAGCAGAAACTAGATCCGGCTACGAG.

Turning to this clone: The read finishes 3 residues shy of the CDR3 end, and the germline J gene is used to complete it. The rearrangement uses TRBV6-2 or TRBV6-3 and TRBJ2-7, with 8 bases that match TRBD2. The CDR3 has 16 amino acids. Germline V CDR1 and CDR2: MNHEY, SVGEGT. V gave up 7 bases and J gave up 4 bases; unmatched junction bases: 15. The DNA read from the CDR3 is TGTGCCAGCACCCCACGGGGCACTAGCGGAAAGTACGAG. Encoded protein: CASTPRGTSGKYE. The whole CDR3 protein is CASTPRGTSGKYEQYF.

Note on this clone: A read error may account for a junction end that differs from germline. The CDR3 DNA, read in part, is TGCGCCAGCAGCCCCGGACTAGCGGGTGCAGATACG. Translated, it gives CASSPGLAGADT. The complete CDR3 sequence is CASSPGLAGADTQYF. The rearrangement uses TRBV4-2 and TRBJ2-3; 11 nucleotides line up with TRBD2. The sequenced fragment ends 3 residues before the CDR3 boundary, so the rest is inferred from the germline J gene. CDR1 and CDR2 from the germline V gene are LGHNA and YNFKEQ. This CDR3 is 15 amino acids long.

As concerns this clone: The CDR3 end lies 3 residues beyond the end of the read and is filled in from the germline J gene. The chain combines TRBV7-9 with TRBJ1-5; unclear D gene. Germline V CDR1 and CDR2: SEHNR, FQNEAQ (reference sequence). The ends were cut back, 5 bases at V and 5 bases at J, with 13 bases in the middle. The CDR3 loop spans 14 amino acids. The sequenced CDR3 bases are TGTGCCAGCAGCCCCGCTGAGCCCCATCAGCCC. It translates to CASSPAEPHQP. The entire CDR3 protein reads CASSPAEPHQPQHF. The full variable domain, with the rest looked up from reference TRBV7-9 and TRBJ1-5, is DTGVSQNPRHKITKRGQNVTFRCDPISEHNRLYWYRQTLGQGPEFLTYFQNEAQLEKSRLLSDRFSAERPKGSFSTLEIQRTEQGDSAMYLCASSPAEPHQPQHFGDGTRLSIL.

A word on this clone: From the germline J gene comes the end of the CDR3, since the read stops 3 residues before it. The chain is built from TRBV6-2 or TRBV6-3 and TRBJ2-2, with D possibly matching TRBD2 (6 bases). Between the trimmed V and J ends, which lost 2 bases and 2 bases, there was a span of 12 bases. The CDR3 is 16 amino acids. CDR1 is MNHEY, CDR2 SVGEGT, per germline. CDR3 sequence: CASSYGGALNTGELFF. CDR3 DNA (partial): TGTGCCAGCAGTTACGGCGGGGCGCTCAACACCGGGGAG.

As to this clone: The read gets to within 3 residues of the CDR3 end, and the germline J gene fills in the rest. The rearrangement links TRBV5-4 to TRBJ2-2; a possible D gene is TRBD1 (5 bases). V dropped 0 bases and J dropped 6 bases, with 12 bases sitting between them. Germline V gene lookup returns CDR1 SGHNT and CDR2 YYREEE (reference sequence). CDR3 length: 15 amino acids. CDR3 DNA, as far as it was read: TGTGCCAGCAGCTTGGTGCAGGGTGGCGCCGGGGAG. This encodes CASSLVQGGAGE. The complete CDR3 protein is CASSLVQGGAGELFF.

As concerns this clone: From the germline J gene comes the end of the CDR3, since the read stops 3 residues before it. The chain is built from TRBV20-1 and TRBJ2-5, with 9 bases that match TRBD2. V shed 4 bases, J shed 5 bases, and the junction held 14 bases outside the gene matches. This CDR3 comprises 16 residues. The germline CDR1 and CDR2 sequences are DFQATT and SNEGSKA (reference sequence). CDR3 loop: CSAIRNGRGGRETQYF. The CDR3 DNA, read in part, is TGCAGTGCTATCCGCAATGGGCGGGGGGGCCGGGAGACC.

This clone shows up as medium-sized by frequency. The CDR3 is cut off 3 residues early in the read; its end comes from the germline J gene. V and J are TRBV6-4 and TRBJ2-5; D is undetermined. Trimming removed 5 bases at V and 2 bases at J, with 9 bases between. Germline values: CDR1 MRHNA, CDR2 SNTAGT. This CDR3 has 13 residues. CDR3 DNA (partial): TGTGCCAGCAGTCCGACTCCACAAGAGACC. Protein: CASSPTPQET. The whole CDR3 sequence is CASSPTPQETQYF.

CDR3 sequence reads: CASSLGRDTQYF. The sequenced part of the CDR3 DNA is TGTGCCAGCAGTTTGGGCAGAGATACG. The chain has TRBV12-3 or TRBV12-4 and TRBJ2-3; D is ambiguous. With the read ending 3 residues before the CDR3 end, the germline J gene is used to fill in that end. V was clipped by 3 bases and J by 5 bases, with 6 bases between them. The CDR3 extends over 12 amino acids.

Points on this clone: The read finishes 3 residues shy of the CDR3 end, and the germline J gene is used to complete it. V usage is TRBV6-2 or TRBV6-3 and J usage is TRBJ1-2; 8 nucleotides agree with TRBD1. The CDR3 runs 14 residues. Germline V gene sequence: CDR1 MNHEY, CDR2 SVGEGT. J gave up 7 bases and V 2 bases, and 6 bases lay outside the gene matches. CDR3 amino acids: CASSYGLGQGGYTF. The part of the CDR3 DNA that was read is TGTGCCAGCAGTTACGGACTTGGACAGGGTGGC.

For this clone: The DNA ends 3 residues before the CDR3 does, and the rest of the CDR3 is filled in from the germline J gene. The J gene is TRBJ1-2, the V gene TRBV28, with TRBD1 identical over 7 bases. This CDR3 is 14 amino acids long. CDR1 and CDR2 (germline): MDHEN, SYDVKM. Trimming removed 6 bases from V and 2 bases from J; junction bases left unmatched: 6. Partial CDR3 DNA: TGTGCCAGCAGCAGCGTGGACAGGAACTATGGC. It specifies CASSSVDRNYG. In full, the CDR3 is CASSSVDRNYGYTF.

Of note for this clone: The read ends 3 residues before the CDR3 terminus; that terminus is restored from the germline J gene. This sequence joins TRBV20-1 and TRBJ2-5, with 16 nucleotides matching TRBD2. V was pared by 6 bases and J by 2 bases, with 6 bases of the junction left unmatched. CDR3 size: 16 residues. The germline CDR1 and CDR2 sequences are DFQATT and SNEGSKA (reference sequence). The CDR3 loop reads CSATGTSGREQETQYF. The covered CDR3 bases are TGCAGTGCAACCGGGACTAGCGGGAGGGAGCAAGAGACC.

Of note for this clone: Read sequence stops 3 residues before the CDR3 end, and the germline J gene provides the missing end. The V gene is TRBV7-9, the J gene TRBJ2-1, with a tentative D call TRBD1 (6 bases). V lost 3 bases, J lost 5 bases, and 14 bases lay in between. The CDR3 covers 15 residues. Germline assignment: CDR1 SEHNR and CDR2 FQNEAQ (reference sequence). CDR3 residues: CASSFAQGTHNEQFF. CDR3 DNA (partial): TGTGCCAGCAGCTTCGCTCAGGGGACCCACAATGAG.

About this clone itself: Read sequence stops 3 residues before the CDR3 end, and the germline J gene provides the missing end. The chain employs TRBV2 and TRBJ1-1, with D tentatively TRBD1 (5 bases). In germline, CDR1 is SNHLY, CDR2 FYNNEI. Trimming took 7 bases from V and 1 from J, leaving 10 bases between them. The CDR3 length is 13 residues. Incomplete CDR3 DNA: TGTGCCAGCAAGGTCAGGGAGAACACTGAA. Its translation: CASKVRENTE. The CDR3 as a whole reads CASKVRENTEAFF.

The sequenced CDR3 bases are TGCAGTGCTAGAGAACTAGCGGGCTACGAG. This encodes CSARELAGYE. The CDR3 as a whole reads CSARELAGYEQYF. The chain links TRBV20-1 to TRBJ2-7; the match to TRBD2 covers 9 bases. The sequence runs out 3 residues before the end of the CDR3; the remainder is reconstructed from the germline J gene. The CDR3 contains 13 residues. Trimming at V came to 0 bases and at J to 3 bases, leaving 0 bases not matched to a gene. Germline lookup yields CDR1 DFQATT and CDR2 SNEGSKA (reference sequence).

Comment on this clone: The CDR3 extends 3 residues past the end of the read, so its final part is completed from the germline J gene. The V and J genes are TRBV7-2 and TRBJ2-1; the match to TRBD2 covers 9 bases. Looked up from germline, CDR1 is SGHTA and CDR2 is FQGNSA. The CDR3 is 15 amino acids. The V segment lost 8 bases and the J segment 6 bases; nucleotides outside the gene matches: 11. The CDR3 reads CASSLRAGGPNEQFF. The DNA read from the CDR3 is TGTGCCAGCTCCCTAAGGGCGGGAGGGCCCAATGAG. Complete variable domain (other parts from reference TRBV7-2 and TRBJ2-1): GAGVSQSPSNKVTEKGKDVELRCDPISGHTALYWYRQSLGQGLEFLIYFQGNSAPDKSGLPSDRFSAERTGGSVSTLTIQRTQQEDSAVYLCASSLRAGGPNEQFFGPGTRLTVL.

Notes on this clone: The read terminates 3 residues ahead of where the CDR3 ends, so the germline J gene completes it. The chain carries TRBV20-1 and TRBJ2-3; D may be TRBD1 (6 bases). Germline-derived CDR1 and CDR2 are DFQATT and SNEGSKA (reference sequence). The V end was cut by 6 bases, the J end by 3 bases, with 13 bases between. This CDR3 is built from 13 residues. CDR3 DNA (partial): TGCAGTGCGCAATACAGGGCGACAGATACG. Protein sequence: CSAQYRATDT. Given in full, the CDR3 is CSAQYRATDTQYF.

Note on this clone: The read finishes 3 residues shy of the CDR3 end, and the germline J gene is used to complete it. V gene TRBV18 combines with J gene TRBJ2-5; 14 positions agree with TRBD2. V lost 4 bases to trimming and J lost 5 bases; unmatched junction nucleotides: 6. The germline V gene encodes CDR1 KGHSH and CDR2 LQKENI. The CDR3 has 16 amino acids. CDR3 protein: CASSLGLAGVSETQYF. CDR3 DNA, as far as it was read: TGTGCCAGCTCACTGGGACTAGCGGGAGTAAGCGAGACC.